A single sample is the source of the 8 T cell receptor beta chains below, sequenced in a study of CXCR3-negative and CXCR3-positive naive CD8 T cells. Antigens of these TCRs are unknown. The libraries of TRB cDNA were constructed through 5' RACE using UMI labels. TCRdb reprocessed the 5' RACE reads; each CDR3 protein has one entry and no DNA is given. Recorded here are about 140,000 distinct CDR3 sequences; the top ten clones represent 0.41%. Study-wide findings and caveats: Compared with CXCR3-negative naive cells, CXCR3-positive naive cells showed more hydrophobic TRB CDR3s.

The sample consisted of naive CXCR3+ CD8+ T cells from blood. Specified subset: CD45RO-CCR7+CD27+CD95- naive CD8+ T cells expressing CXCR3 (TNR3+). These receptors were obtained from a human donor in good health. Some clones in this sample may be carry-over from other donors' samples.

The V call is TRBV5-4, the J call TRBJ2-5; the TCRdb D gene call, TRBD2, has no DNA to confirm it. This CDR3 is built from 19 residues. Germline loops: CDR1 SGHNT, CDR2 YYREEE (reference sequence). The CDR3 protein is CASSSAFADSGGARETQYF.

The rearrangement links TRBV4-3 to TRBJ2-7; lacking DNA, the TRBD1 call made by TCRdb goes unchecked. The CDR3 contains 15 residues. Looked up from germline, CDR1 is LGHNA and CDR2 is YSLEER. CDR3 residues: CASSPVEGAVYEQYF.

The rearrangement joins TRBV29-1 to TRBJ2-7; TCRdb's D gene call, TRBD1, goes unchecked for lack of DNA. The CDR3 runs to 14 residues. The germline V gene encodes CDR1 SQVTM and CDR2 ANQGSEA. The CDR3 loop reads CSARSQGPSYEQYF.

This sequence joins TRBV12-2 and TRBJ2-7; the TCRdb D gene call, TRBD2, has no DNA to confirm it. TRBV12-2 is a documented pseudogene. The CDR3 spans 18 residues. The CDR3: CASRFCVRASGAPYEQYF.

The chain uses TRBV4-3 and TRBJ2-7; the TRBD2 assignment by TCRdb is unverifiable without DNA. This CDR3 has 19 residues. The germline V gene encodes CDR1 LGHNA and CDR2 YSLEER. The CDR3 here is CASSQDVGTSGGKSYEQYF.

CDR3: CASSPHAGGNEQFF. This sequence joins TRBV9 and TRBJ2-1; the D gene TCRdb calls, TRBD2, cannot be checked with no DNA. CDR3 length: 14 residues. CDR1 SGDLS and CDR2 YYNGEE come from the germline V gene.

This chain links TRBV7-9 with TRBJ2-3. CDR1 SEHNR and CDR2 FQNEAQ come from the germline V gene (reference sequence). This CDR3 has 14 residues. The CDR3 sequence is CASSLVGSAHPQYF.

Here the CDR3 reads CASSLDGGQESANVLTF. The chain recombines TRBV5-1 with TRBJ2-6; there is no DNA to check the TCRdb D call of TRBD1. The CDR3 sequence is 17 residues long. Germline CDR1 SGHRS, CDR2 YFSETQ.